These 10 T cell receptor beta chains originate from one sample sequenced in a study of blood T cell repertoires in COVID-19. Sequencing was performed with immunoSEQ multiplex PCR; in TCRdb, only in-frame clones are kept and a portion is missing. The sample lists 150,000 to 200,000 clones, more than 70% occurring once. Source material: PBMCs or T cells enriched from blood (not recorded which). The receptors derive from a woman under 30 who had recovered from COVID-19.

The J gene is TRBJ2-3, the V gene TRBV6-5; TRBD1 is a possible D gene (6 bases). CDR3 length equals 13 residues. Germline V lookup: CDR1 MNHEY, CDR2 SVGAGI. V gave up 4 bases and J gave up 9 bases, with 14 bases separating them. Written as DNA, the CDR3 is TGTGCCAGCAGTTCCACAGGGACACGGACGCAGTATTTT. Amino acids: CASSSTGTRTQYF.

This sequence joins TRBV6-6 and TRBJ1-2; tentative D call: TRBD1 (5 bases). V was shortened by 5 bases and J by 6 bases, with 19 bases between the two germline ends. Per germline, CDR1 MNHNY and CDR2 SVGAGI (reference sequence). The CDR3 contains 15 residues. The chain's CDR3 is CASSGTEAQFNGYTF. The CDR3 DNA follows: TGTGCCAGCAGTGGGACTGAAGCCCAATTCAATGGCTACACCTTC.

The rearrangement links TRBV9 to TRBJ2-4; weak D call: TRBD2 (7 bases). The CDR3 loop spans 15 amino acids. Trimming pared 0 bases from V and 7 bases from J, leaving 14 bases between. Germline V lookup: CDR1 SGDLS, CDR2 YYNGEE. CDR3 loop: CASSVVGGAKNIQYF. The CDR3 DNA reads as TGTGCCAGCAGCGTAGTTGGGGGGGCAAAGAACATTCAGTACTTC.

The chain links TRBV5-4 to TRBJ2-3, with TRBD2 identical over 13 bases. The CDR3 totals 16 residues. Germline lookup yields CDR1 SGHNT and CDR2 YYREEE (reference sequence). Trimming took 1 base from V and 5 from J; bases not matched to a gene: 4. In nucleotides, the CDR3 is TGTGCCAGCAGCTTGACTAGCGGGGGGGGAAGAGATACGCAGTATTTT. The encoded protein is CASSLTSGGGRDTQYF.

This clone has a single count. V and J are TRBV24-1 and TRBJ1-2, with TRBD1 matching 7 bases. The CDR3 runs 15 residues. V dropped 3 bases and J dropped 3; count of bases not matched to a gene: 6. Per germline, CDR1 KGHDR and CDR2 SFDVKD. CDR3 sequence reads: CATSDGDRAYYGYTF. In nucleotides, the CDR3 is TGTGCCACCAGTGATGGGGACAGAGCCTACTATGGCTACACCTTC.

This chain joins TRBV5-1 and TRBJ2-7; TRBD2 aligns across 10 bases. The CDR3 length is 17 residues. CDR1 and CDR2 from the germline V gene are SGHRS and YFSETQ. V dropped 4 bases and J dropped 5; count of bases not matched to a gene: 15. CDR3 amino acids: CASSVNELAGSKNEQYF. CDR3 in DNA: TGCGCCAGCAGCGTCAACGAACTAGCGGGGAGTAAAAACGAGCAGTACTTC.

The chain has TRBV5-4 and TRBJ1-1; 10 nucleotides align to TRBD1. Trimming took 4 bases from V and 4 from J; bases not matched to a gene: 4. The germline V gene has CDR1 SGHNT and CDR2 YYREEE (reference sequence). The CDR3 is 14 residues long. CDR3 sequence (DNA): TGTGCCAGCAGCACTGGACAGGGGGGCACTGAAGCTTTCTTT. This encodes CASSTGQGGTEAFF.

V is TRBV30 and J is TRBJ1-1; 7 bases align to TRBD1. Germline V lookup: CDR1 GTSNPN, CDR2 SVGIG (reference sequence). V lost 2 bases to trimming and J lost 0 bases; unmatched junction nucleotides: 3. CDR3 length: 14 amino acids. This CDR3 reads CAWSRDSMNTEAFF. The CDR3 coding sequence is TGTGCCTGGAGTCGGGACAGTATGAACACTGAAGCTTTCTTT.

The rearrangement links TRBV7-3 to TRBJ2-6; 7 nucleotides align to TRBD1. The CDR3 contains 18 residues. Germline V lookup: CDR1 SGHTA, CDR2 FQGTGA. With 0 bases clipped from V and 0 bases from J, the junction kept 5 bases outside the gene matches. The CDR3 DNA reads TGTGCCAGCAGCTTAACCGGGACAGTCAACTCTGGGGCCAACGTCCTGACTTTC. Translation gives CASSLTGTVNSGANVLTF.

The rearrangement joins TRBV27 to TRBJ1-5, with 8 bases fitting TRBD1. The junction had 5 bases not matched to a gene; V was cut back by 1 base and J by 3 bases. This CDR3 has 16 residues. The V gene's germline CDR1 is MNHEY and CDR2 SMNVEV (reference sequence). CDR3 sequence (DNA): TGTGCCAGCAGTTTATTGGGGACAGGAATCAATCAGCCCCAGCATTTT. This gives the protein CASSLLGTGINQPQHF.